Sequencing of this TCR beta chain was carried out in a study of blood T cell repertoires in COVID-19. For the study at large: Samples taken during acute and convalescent COVID-19 were collected in the United States, Italy and Spain. Sample material is recorded as cDNA or gDNA derived from T cells, B-cell-depleted T cells, or PBMCs.

Followed over time, Seattle patients had been enrolled while infection was active. The repertoire was sequenced with immunoSEQ multiplex PCR; TCRdb's copy has only in-frame clones and lacks some. Altogether 150,000 to 200,000 clones are present, 84% being singletons, with the ten largest covering about 14%. Germline V gene lookup returns CDR1 SQVTM and CDR2 ANQGSEA. Trimming at V came to 3 bases and at J to 5 bases, leaving 2 bases not matched to a gene. CDR3 size: 12 residues. The clonotype was recovered from an older woman with COVID-19, enrolled during active disease. The sample was peripheral blood. The rearrangement joins TRBV29-1 to TRBJ2-7; 9 bases fit TRBD2. The CDR3: CSVDSGRHEQYF. CDR3 bases: TGCAGCGTTGATAGCGGGAGACACGAGCAGTACTTC.